One and the same sample provided the 15 T cell receptor beta chains below, sequenced in a study of shared clonotypes between healthy human individuals. Naivety among CD8 cells was defined by CD45RO negativity and positive CCR7 selection, thereby excluding terminally differentiated effector memory CD45RA+ cells. This table comes from immunoSEQ multiplex PCR, and its TCRdb copy is limited to in-frame clones, with some not included. The profile shows around 600,000 clones, around 95% of them singletons. The material sequenced was naive CD8+ T cells sorted from blood. These receptors were obtained from a woman between 25 and 40 years old in good health.

The chain links TRBV5-1 to TRBJ2-3, with 7 bases fitting TRBD1. Germline values: CDR1 SGHRS, CDR2 YFSETQ. V dropped 1 base and J dropped 5; count of bases not matched to a gene: 13. This CDR3 region has 17 residues. The CDR3: CASSLHWAGTEGDTQYF. CDR3 DNA: TGCGCCAGCAGCTTGCATTGGGCCGGGACAGAGGGAGATACGCAGTATTTT.

This clone has just one count. The rearrangement links TRBV7-8 to TRBJ2-4; TRBD2 might be the D (6 bases). Germline assignment: CDR1 SGHVS and CDR2 FQNEAQ. V was cut by 6 bases and J by 0 bases, with 18 bases left in between. The CDR3 runs to 17 residues. CDR3 residues: CASSSLEEGRAKNIQYF. The DNA of the CDR3 is TGTGCCAGCAGTTCTCTCGAGGAGGGCCGAGCCAAAAACATTCAGTACTTC.

Here the CDR3 DNA reads TGTGCCAGCAGGGATGACTATGGCTACACCTTC. It translates to CASRDDYGYTF. The chain couples TRBV7-2 to TRBJ1-2; no clear D. Germline CDR1 is SGHTA and CDR2 is FQGNSA. The CDR3 consists of 11 residues. Trimming removed 6 bases from V and 3 bases from J, with 5 bases in between.

The gene calls are TRBV11-2 and TRBJ1-1; D remains ambiguous. Germline assignment: CDR1 SGHAT and CDR2 FQNNGV. The CDR3 spans 12 residues. V gave up 2 bases and J gave up 5 bases, with 6 bases separating them. For the CDR3, the DNA is TGTGCCAGCAGCTTATTTACTACTGAAGCTTTCTTT. Amino acids: CASSLFTTEAFF.

The genes are TRBV28 and TRBJ2-2, with 7 bases matching TRBD2. Germline loops: CDR1 MDHEN, CDR2 SYDVKM. The CDR3 length is 18 residues. The trim removed 6 bases at V and 4 bases at J, leaving 17 bases unmatched. CDR3 sequence: CASSLTAGGSLLTGELFF. The DNA of the CDR3 is TGTGCCAGCAGCCTGACGGCCGGCGGGAGTCTCCTCACCGGGGAGCTGTTTTTT. Complete variable domain (other parts from reference TRBV28 and TRBJ2-2): DVKVTQSSRYLVKRTGEKVFLECVQDMDHENMFWYRQDPGLGLRLIYFSYDVKMKEKGDIPEGYSVSREKKERFSLILESASTNQTSMYLCASSLTAGGSLLTGELFFGEGSRLTVL.

V is TRBV9 and J is TRBJ2-5; maybe TRBD2 (6 bases). Germline CDR1 reads SGDLS; CDR2 reads YYNGEE. This CDR3 has 16 amino acids. Trimming removed 4 bases at V and 2 bases at J, with 18 bases between. CDR3 protein: CASSPGFRTKQETQYF. In nucleotides, the CDR3 is TGTGCCAGCAGCCCGGGGTTCCGGACTAAACAAGAGACCCAGTACTTC.

The CDR3 DNA sequence: TGCAGCGTCGAGGAGGAGTCGAGTTGGGAGACCCAGTACTTC. It yields the protein CSVEEESSWETQYF. The chain couples TRBV29-1 to TRBJ2-5; tentatively, D is TRBD2 (5 bases). V lost 6 bases and J 5 bases, leaving 19 bases between the germline ends. CDR1 SQVTM and CDR2 ANQGSEA come from the germline V gene. The CDR3 has 14 amino acids.

This chain joins TRBV21-1 and TRBJ2-7; the table's D call TRBD2 went unverified against the DNA. TRBV21-1 constitutes a pseudogene. The CDR3 contains 16 residues. The CDR3 DNA reads as TGTGCCAGCACCACGGCGGGGGGGAGGACCACCTACGAGCAGTACTTC. It yields the protein CASTTAGGRTTYEQYF.

This sequence joins TRBV11-2 and TRBJ2-3; D might be TRBD2 (5 bases). Germline V gene lookup returns CDR1 SGHAT and CDR2 FQNNGV. CDR3 size: 17 residues. V was trimmed by 0 bases and J by 6 bases, leaving 19 bases between them. The chain's CDR3 is CASSLDLSDGLGDTQYF. The CDR3 DNA sequence: TGTGCCAGCAGCTTAGATTTGAGTGATGGACTCGGTGATACGCAGTATTTT.

The chain's CDR3 is CASSLLPEGEQYF. The CDR3 DNA reads as TGTGCCAGCAGCTTACTCCCTGAAGGCGAGCAGTACTTC. The rearrangement joins TRBV7-9 to TRBJ2-7; no clear D. Germline CDR1 is SEHNR and CDR2 is FQNEAQ (reference sequence). Trimming left V 2 bases short and J 6 bases short, with 11 bases between. CDR3 length: 13 residues. Drawing the rest from reference TRBV7-9 and TRBJ2-7, the complete variable domain is DTGVSQNPRHKITKRGQNVTFRCDPISEHNRLYWYRQTLGQGPEFLTYFQNEAQLEKSRLLSDRFSAERPKGSFSTLEIQRTEQGDSAMYLCASSLLPEGEQYFGPGTRLTVT.

This clone came up once. The V gene is TRBV4-1, the J gene TRBJ1-4, with D hard to call. This CDR3 has 18 amino acids. Trimming shortened V by 0 bases and J by 4 bases, and 18 bases separated the two germline ends. Germline CDR1 reads MGHRA; CDR2 reads YSYEKL. The CDR3 sequence: CASSQDEASPTINEKLFF. In DNA, the CDR3 is TGCGCCAGCAGCCAAGATGAAGCGTCGCCCACCATTAATGAAAAACTGTTTTTT.

V and J are TRBV29-1 and TRBJ2-1, with 12 bases fitting TRBD2. This CDR3 region has 15 residues. Trimming took 3 bases from V and 8 from J; bases not matched to a gene: 8. Germline loops: CDR1 SQVTM, CDR2 ANQGSEA. The CDR3 DNA follows: TGCAGCGTTGAGATCGGACTAGCGGGAAGTCATGAGCAGTTCTTC. Protein sequence: CSVEIGLAGSHEQFF.

This chain connects TRBV9 to TRBJ2-1; TRBD1 matches at 7 bases. Germline values: CDR1 SGDLS, CDR2 YYNGEE. This CDR3 is built from 19 residues. The ends lost 0 bases at V and 3 bases at J; junction bases unmatched: 15. Here the CDR3 DNA reads TGTGCCAGCAGCGTAGGTAGTAAGGGGGCGCTTAAACTCTACAATGAGCAGTTCTTC. It encodes CASSVGSKGALKLYNEQFF.

The CDR3 DNA reads TGTGCCAGCAGCCCAGGACTAGCGGGAGCCGAGCAGTACTTC. Translating gives CASSPGLAGAEQYF. The gene calls are TRBV7-9 and TRBJ2-5, with 13 nucleotides matching TRBD2. The J call is doubtful: the DNA matches TRBJ2-7 better. The CDR3 spans 14 residues. Germline V CDR1 and CDR2: SEHNR, FQNEAQ (reference sequence).

The V gene is TRBV27, the J gene TRBJ1-1; 12 bases match TRBD1. The V gene end was trimmed by 10 bases and the J gene end by 11 bases; junction bases not matched to a gene: 11. The germline V gene encodes CDR1 MNHEY and CDR2 SMNVEV (reference sequence). CDR3 length: 13 residues. The DNA of the CDR3 is TGTGCCAAGAGTCCGGGACAGGGGGCTTCGGCTTTCTTT. This codes for CAKSPGQGASAFF.